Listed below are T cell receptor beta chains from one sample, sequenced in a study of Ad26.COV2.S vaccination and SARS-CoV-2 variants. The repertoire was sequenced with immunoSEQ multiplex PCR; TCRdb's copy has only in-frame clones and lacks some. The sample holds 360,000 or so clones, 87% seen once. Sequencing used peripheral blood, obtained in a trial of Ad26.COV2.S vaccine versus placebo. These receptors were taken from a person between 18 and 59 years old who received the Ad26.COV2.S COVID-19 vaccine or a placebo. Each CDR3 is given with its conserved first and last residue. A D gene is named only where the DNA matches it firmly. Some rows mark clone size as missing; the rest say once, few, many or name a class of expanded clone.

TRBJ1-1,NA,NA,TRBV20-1,CSVRTGTEAFF
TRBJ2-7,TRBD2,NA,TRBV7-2,CASSLTPSGEYYEQYF
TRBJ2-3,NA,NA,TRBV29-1,CSTGPADTDTQYF
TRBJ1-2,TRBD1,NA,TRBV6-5,CASTRGQMSPYGYTF
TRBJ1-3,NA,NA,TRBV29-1,CSAGTSSGNTIYF
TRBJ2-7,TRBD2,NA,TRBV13,CATGSGTTYEQYF
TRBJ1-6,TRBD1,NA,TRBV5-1,CASSLGTPTGTGGRSYNSPLHF
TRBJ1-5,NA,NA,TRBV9,CASSVEGEGQPQHF
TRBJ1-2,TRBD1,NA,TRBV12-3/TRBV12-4,CASSSQGVYGYTF
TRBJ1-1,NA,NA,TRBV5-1,CASSLGGENTEAFF
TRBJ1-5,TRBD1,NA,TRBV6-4,CASRSMGTGGSGRNQPQHF
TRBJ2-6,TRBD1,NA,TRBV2,CASGRDRGTGANVLTF
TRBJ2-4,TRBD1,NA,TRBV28,CASSPRGSSGQGRIQYF
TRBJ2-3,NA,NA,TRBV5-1,CASSWTLRANTDTQYF
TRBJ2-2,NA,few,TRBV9,CASSVESVNTGELFF
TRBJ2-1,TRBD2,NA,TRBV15,CATSRARGVYNEQFF
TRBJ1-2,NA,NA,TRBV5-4,CASSLEGGSSYTF
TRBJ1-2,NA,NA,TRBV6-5,CASSYSSNYGYTF
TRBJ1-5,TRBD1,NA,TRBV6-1,CASSETGLDNQPQHF
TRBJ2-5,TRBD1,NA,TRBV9,CASSVGRDRTYGQETQYF
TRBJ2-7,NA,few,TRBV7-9,CASSLESGNLYEQYF
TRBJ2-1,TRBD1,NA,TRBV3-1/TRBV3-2,CASSQTTGKQFF
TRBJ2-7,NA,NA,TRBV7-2,CASSRPGQPSYEQYF
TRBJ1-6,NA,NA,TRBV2,CASQSRLSFRGNSPLHF